This TCR beta chain appears in the sequencing data of a study of blood T cell repertoires in COVID-19 (dated by TCRdb to 2018 to 2020). At the level of the whole study: Collaborator samples came from the United States, Italy and Spain and covered acute and convalescent phases of COVID-19. The prospective study material was composed of cDNA or gDNA derived from T cells, B-cell-depleted T cells, or PBMCs. The repertoires were made available in a free public database intended to serve as a resource for research on the immune response to SARS-CoV-2. HLA class I and class II types, where available, came from metadata supplied by the sample provider rather than from assay-based typing. The dataset comprised deeply sampled blood TCRbeta repertoires from subjects exposed to, actively infected with, or recovered from COVID-19. A de-identified subject ID, COVID-19 status, age in years and sex were almost always included in the sample metadata. Samples came from the ongoing ImmuneRACE study (first 160 participants) plus 1,254 subjects from 6 global collaborators. The study at large found these results: How much clinical and demographic metadata was included differed by source and by participant, and the metadata was provided uncurated.

V and J are truncated by 0 bases and 8 bases respectively, leaving an intervening sequence of 15 bases. CDR3 length: 16 amino acids, cysteine to phenylalanine. The kept DNA is CDR3 alone, 48 bases in frame from the first base. From a lookup of the germline V gene, CDR1 and CDR2 are SGHRS and YFSETQ. About this clone: It has no known antigen specificity. No clone much larger than this one lies a single base away; base qualities are absent.

TCRbeta CDR3 regions were amplified from genomic DNA using the immunoSEQ Assay, a bias-controlled multiplex PCR. The published analysis was carried out like this. The number of nucleated cells in each sample was estimated by amplification of reference gene primers within the assay. Sequence reads were collapsed and filtered to measure the absolute abundance of every unique TCRbeta CDR3 rearrangement. For each sample, productive Simpson clonality was calculated as the square root of Simpson's diversity index across productive rearrangements. This is the immuneACCESS table as TCRdb keeps it, with only in-frame sequences that have V and J called. A part of the clones is gone; compared with another copy, unresolved V genes explain less than half, and the rest is unexplained. That table furnishes V, J and clone size, whereas the DNA furnished D and trimming. The sample table records about 180,000 clones; about three quarters of these occur just once. 12% of the sample is in the top ten clones.

At one collaborating source in Seattle, patients were enrolled during active infection and were followed longitudinally through the course of disease. Each collaborating institution followed its own protocols to collect whole blood in K2EDTA tubes. For TCRbeta analysis, collaborators shipped samples as frozen whole blood, isolated PBMCs, or DNA extracted from either of those sample types. Material for sequencing was peripheral blood. Rearrangement joined TRBV5-1 to TRBJ1-6, with a tentative D gene TRBD1 over 5 matching bases. The TCR comes from a woman older than 75 with COVID-19, enrolled during active disease. The nucleotide sequence is TGCGCCAGCAGCTTGGGACAGCCCGCTGGTGATTCACCCCTCCACTTT. Protein translation: CASSLGQPAGDSPLHF.